This T cell receptor beta chain came from a study of blood T cell repertoires in COVID-19. About the research overall: Spain, Italy and the United States supplied samples that represented acute and convalescent COVID-19. PBMCs, B-cell-depleted T cells, or T cells were the source of the cDNA or gDNA that made up the material.

V shed 5 bases and J 4 bases; nucleotides not matched to a gene: 11. Germline assignment: CDR1 SGHTS and CDR2 YDEGEE. There are 16 residues in the CDR3. This table comes from immunoSEQ multiplex PCR, and its TCRdb copy is limited to in-frame clones, with some not included. The table has 180,000 or so clones, roughly three quarters seen once. Input material: peripheral blood. The clonotype originates from a woman between 45 and 65 years old with active or convalescent COVID-19. The chain employs TRBV5-8 and TRBJ2-7; 11 bases align to TRBD2. As DNA, the CDR3 is TGTGCCAGCAGACAACGTTTGGGACTAGCGGTTTACGAGCAGTACTTC. It encodes CASRQRLGLAVYEQYF.